Following are 21 T cell receptor beta chains from one sample sequenced in a study of long-term antiretroviral therapy in people with HIV. An immunoSEQ assay, version v3.0, was performed at survey level. Data came from immunoSEQ multiplex PCR; TCRdb stores just in-frame clones and leaves some out. This sample has about 27,000 clones, with roughly four fifths found just once. This specimen was unsorted PBMCs, taken 2.9 years after starting antiretroviral therapy. The receptors originated from a man aged 50-60 years with HIV.

The chain recombines TRBV9 with TRBJ2-7, with 8 bases that match TRBD1. V lost 4 bases to trimming and J lost 0 bases; unmatched junction nucleotides: 6. The CDR3 is 15 residues long. The germline CDR1 and CDR2 sequences are SGDLS and YYNGEE. CDR3 DNA sequence: TGTGCCAGCAGCAAGACAGGGGTAAGCTCCTACGAGCAGTACTTC. It encodes CASSKTGVSSYEQYF.

The rearrangement links TRBV5-6 to TRBJ1-4; 10 bases fit TRBD1. The ends lost 2 bases at V and 8 bases at J; junction bases unmatched: 6. Per germline, CDR1 SGHDT and CDR2 YYEEEE. The length of the CDR3 is 15 residues. In DNA, the CDR3 is TGTGCCAGCAGCTTTGGACAGGGGGGATTCGAAAAACTGTTTTTT. Protein: CASSFGQGGFEKLFF.

This clone was found a few times. The gene calls are TRBV2 and TRBJ2-2; 7 bases line up with TRBD1. Looked up from germline, CDR1 is SNHLY and CDR2 is FYNNEI. The CDR3 covers 15 residues. V gave up 6 bases and J gave up 1 base; unmatched junction bases: 5. The CDR3: CASRARGRNTGELFF. CDR3 bases: TGTGCCAGCAGGGCCAGGGGGAGGAACACCGGGGAGCTGTTTTTT.

This chain links TRBV11-3 with TRBJ1-3; D possibly corresponds to TRBD1 (6 bases). The CDR3 contains 17 residues. Trimming took off 5 bases at V and 0 bases at J, with 17 bases between the two ends. Germline CDR1 and CDR2: SGHNT and YENEEA. The DNA of the CDR3 is TGTGCCAGCAGCCCAGGGACAACCCAACACTCTGGAAACACCATATATTTT. This gives the protein CASSPGTTQHSGNTIYF.

In its sample, this clone was seen once. The V call is TRBV7-6, the J call TRBJ2-1; unclear D gene. The germline gives CDR1 SGHVS, CDR2 FNYEAQ. This CDR3 spans 13 amino acids. V was pared by 3 bases and J by 7 bases, with 10 bases between. The CDR3 loop reads CASSFHIYNEQFF. The CDR3 nucleotides read TGTGCCAGCAGCTTCCATATCTATAATGAGCAGTTCTTC. The whole variable domain, remainder taken from reference TRBV7-6 and TRBJ2-1, is GAGVSQSPRYKVTKRGQDVALRCDPISGHVSLYWYRQALGQGPEFLTYFNYEAQQDKSGLPNDRFSAERPEGSISTLTIQRTEQRDSAMYRCASSFHIYNEQFFGPGTRLTVL.

This clone appeared a few times. The V and J genes are TRBV7-2 and TRBJ1-5; no reliable D call. Germline assignment: CDR1 SGHTA and CDR2 FQGNSA. The CDR3 length is 15 residues. The ends were cut back, 2 bases at V and 0 bases at J, with 8 bases in the middle. The CDR3 sequence is CASSLSIYSNQPQHF. Written as DNA, the CDR3 is TGTGCCAGCAGCTTAAGTATCTATAGCAATCAGCCCCAGCATTTT.

This clone showed up just a few times. This rearrangement joins TRBV4-1 to TRBJ1-5; D gene ambiguous. Germline V gives CDR1 MGHRA, CDR2 YSYEKL. The germline V and J ends were trimmed by 2 bases and 1 base, with 6 bases remaining between them. There are 14 residues in the CDR3. The chain's CDR3 is CASSQTWSNQPQHF. CDR3 coding DNA: TGCGCCAGCAGCCAAACGTGGAGCAATCAGCCCCAGCATTTT.

This clone was counted a single time. The chain is built from TRBV9 and TRBJ2-1; 10 nucleotides align to TRBD1. Germline CDR1 reads SGDLS; CDR2 reads YYNGEE. Trimming took 3 bases from V and 3 from J; bases not matched to a gene: 9. The CDR3 sequence is 17 residues long. The CDR3 DNA sequence: TGTGCCAGCAGCGCAGGTTTTGACAGGGGGCTCTACAATGAGCAGTTCTTC. Protein product: CASSAGFDRGLYNEQFF.

This chain uses TRBV11-2 with TRBJ2-1; a possible D gene is TRBD2 (7 bases). The CDR3 is 13 amino acids. Between the trimmed V and J ends, which lost 7 bases and 6 bases, there was a span of 13 bases. The germline V gene has CDR1 SGHAT and CDR2 FQNNGV. This CDR3 reads CASTAGAFNEQFF. The CDR3 DNA is TGTGCCAGCACCGCGGGGGCATTCAATGAGCAGTTCTTC.

The chain is built from TRBV7-8 and TRBJ1-2; D unclear. The V gene lost 7 bases and the J gene lost 5 bases, with 23 bases spanning the gap. The germline V gene encodes CDR1 SGHVS and CDR2 FQNEAQ. The CDR3 has 16 amino acids. The DNA for the CDR3 is TGTGCCAGCAACCCCCGCGCATCGAACGACGTTTATGGCTACACCTTC. It encodes CASNPRASNDVYGYTF.

The rearrangement joins TRBV9 to TRBJ2-2; D ambiguous. CDR3 size: 13 residues. V was clipped by 2 bases and J by 4 bases, with 6 bases between them. Germline V CDR1 and CDR2: SGDLS, YYNGEE. The CDR3 protein is CASSVYGTGELFF. The CDR3 DNA is TGTGCCAGCAGCGTTTACGGCACCGGGGAGCTGTTTTTT.

This chain joins TRBV19 and TRBJ1-2; 8 bases fit TRBD1. The CDR3 has 16 amino acids. V was clipped by 7 bases and J by 3 bases; unmatched bases: 13. Germline CDR1 and CDR2: LNHDA and SQIVND (reference sequence). The CDR3, as DNA: TGTGCCAGTACCAAAAACTCAGGGGGCGTTTACTATGGCTACACCTTC. This sequence encodes CASTKNSGGVYYGYTF.

V usage is TRBV5-1 and J usage is TRBJ2-1, with TRBD2 matching 9 bases. Germline V CDR1 and CDR2: SGHRS, YFSETQ. The CDR3 is 15 amino acids. The J segment lost 3 bases and the V segment lost 2 bases, leaving 3 bases of the junction unmatched. CDR3 sequence: CASSLERGDYNEQFF. CDR3 DNA sequence: TGCGCCAGCAGCTTAGAGCGGGGGGACTACAATGAGCAGTTCTTC.

The sample holds a few counts of this clone. This chain connects TRBV7-3 to TRBJ2-3; the match to TRBD2 covers 11 bases. CDR3 length: 17 residues. The germline V gene has CDR1 SGHTA and CDR2 FQGTGA. The V gene end was trimmed by 8 bases and the J gene end by 2 bases; junction bases not matched to a gene: 12. The CDR3 sequence: CASRLAGGPTNTDTQYF. The CDR3 coding sequence is TGTGCCAGCCGGCTAGCGGGGGGCCCCACCAACACAGATACGCAGTATTTT.

The chain is built from TRBV27 and TRBJ2-1; TRBD2 matches at 13 bases. The V and J ends lost 4 bases and 9 bases, in that order; junction bases with no gene match: 6. Germline assignment: CDR1 MNHEY and CDR2 SMNVEV (reference sequence). The CDR3 covers 15 residues. CDR3 region: CASSSLAGGQGEQFF. The CDR3 DNA is TGTGCCAGCAGTTCACTAGCGGGGGGGCAAGGTGAGCAGTTCTTC.

The chain combines TRBV18 with TRBJ2-6; D is unresolved. Germline CDR1 is KGHSH and CDR2 is LQKENI. The CDR3 extends over 13 amino acids. Trimming took 8 bases from V and 6 from J, leaving 11 bases between them. CDR3 amino acids: CASPTTPANVLTF. The DNA for the CDR3 is TGTGCCAGCCCAACGACCCCGGCCAACGTCCTGACTTTC.

CDR3 loop: CASRSGLAGRETQYF. In DNA form, the CDR3 reads TGTGCCAGCAGGTCGGGACTAGCGGGGAGGGAGACCCAGTACTTC. V and J are TRBV2 and TRBJ2-5, with TRBD2 identical over 13 bases. The CDR3 runs to 15 residues. Germline V gene lookup returns CDR1 SNHLY and CDR2 FYNNEI. V dropped 6 bases and J dropped 5; count of bases not matched to a gene: 6.

The CDR3 DNA is TGTGCCAGCGGCAGTGGTTACTCTGGAAACACCATATATTTT. It translates to CASGSGYSGNTIYF. This chain links TRBV7-3 with TRBJ1-3; D gene ambiguous. V was clipped by 8 bases and J by 0 bases, with 11 bases between them. CDR3 length equals 14 residues. Per germline, CDR1 SGHTA and CDR2 FQGTGA.

The CDR3 nucleotides read TGTGCCAGCAGCTTAACGTTGACTGGGGATGAGCAGTTCTTC. Its protein is CASSLTLTGDEQFF. This chain connects TRBV7-3 to TRBJ2-1; the D is unclear. With 0 bases removed from V and 8 bases from J, the gap between germline ends came to 11 bases. CDR1 is SGHTA, CDR2 FQGTGA, per germline. There are 14 residues in the CDR3.

The chain uses TRBV19 and TRBJ1-2; D is uncertain. Germline V gene data show CDR1 as LNHDA and CDR2 as SQIVND (reference sequence). This CDR3 has 10 amino acids. The V end was cut by 10 bases, the J end by 7 bases, with 10 bases between. The CDR3 loop reads CATRSGGYTF. CDR3 DNA sequence: TGTGCCACCCGGTCGGGTGGCTACACCTTC.

This clone was seen once. The chain combines TRBV18 with TRBJ1-3; 9 bases line up with TRBD1. Germline V gives CDR1 KGHSH, CDR2 LQKENI. The CDR3 has 16 amino acids. The trim removed 5 bases at V and 4 bases at J, leaving 9 bases unmatched. The CDR3 sequence is CASSWLGQGFGNTIYF. The CDR3 DNA sequence: TGTGCCAGCTCATGGCTCGGACAGGGGTTCGGAAACACCATATATTTT. Full variable domain (rest looked up from reference TRBV18 and TRBJ1-3): NAGVMQNPRHLVRRRGQEARLRCSPMKGHSHVYWYRQLPEEGLKFMVYLQKENIIDESGMPKERFSAEFPKEGPSILRIQQVVRGDSAAYFCASSWLGQGFGNTIYFGEGSWLTVV.